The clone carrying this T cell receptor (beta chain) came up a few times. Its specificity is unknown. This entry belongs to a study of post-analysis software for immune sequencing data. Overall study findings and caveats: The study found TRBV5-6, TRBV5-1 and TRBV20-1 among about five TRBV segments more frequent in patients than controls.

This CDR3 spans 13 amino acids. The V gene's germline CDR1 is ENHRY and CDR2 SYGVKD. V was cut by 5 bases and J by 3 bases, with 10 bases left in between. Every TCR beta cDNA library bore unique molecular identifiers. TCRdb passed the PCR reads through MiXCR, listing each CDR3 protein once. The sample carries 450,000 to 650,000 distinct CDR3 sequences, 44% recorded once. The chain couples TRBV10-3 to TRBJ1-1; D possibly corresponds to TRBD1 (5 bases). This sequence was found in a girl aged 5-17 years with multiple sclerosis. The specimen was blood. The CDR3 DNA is TGTGCCATCAGTAACCAGGGTGACACTGAAGCTTTCTTT. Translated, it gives CAISNQGDTEAFF.